This passage covers 31 T cell receptor beta chains from one sample sequenced in a study of T cell repertoires in cytomegalovirus infection. TCRdb ran MiXCR on the reads and lists one entry per CDR3 protein. The sample includes around 750,000 distinct CDR3 sequences, approximately 30% of them seen just once. These receptors' antigens are unknown. Sequences were derived from cultured CD8+ T cells from PBMCs, sampled from culture after CMV antigen stimulation. Receptors were obtained from a human donor in good health (CMV status not recorded). Some clones in this sample may be carry-over from other donors' samples.

There are a few counts of this clonotype. The V and J genes are TRBV7-9 and TRBJ2-7; tentative D call: TRBD2 (6 bases). V was clipped by 2 bases and J by 5 bases, with 16 bases between them. This CDR3 is 15 amino acids long. Germline CDR1 is SEHNR and CDR2 is FQNEAQ (reference sequence). The CDR3 is CASSLSETRNNEQYF. The DNA of the CDR3 is TGTGCCAGCAGCTTATCAGAGACTAGGAACAACGAGCAGTACTTC.

This clonotype was recorded at least ten times. V and J are TRBV7-2 and TRBJ1-6; weak D call: TRBD1 (6 bases). The CDR3 is made up of 16 amino acids. Deletions cut 5 bases from V and 7 bases from J, with 18 bases between. Germline-derived CDR1 and CDR2 are SGHTA and FQGNSA. The CDR3 DNA sequence: TGTGCCAGCAGCGAGGGGGACGGCTATAGGAATTCACCCCTCCACTTT. This encodes CASSEGDGYRNSPLHF.

The rearrangement links TRBV12-3 or TRBV12-4 to TRBJ2-5; D is unclear. This CDR3 has 15 amino acids. V lost 7 bases to trimming and J lost 2 bases, with 17 bases between them. The CDR3: CASNSLTEAQETQYF. As DNA, the CDR3 is TGTGCCAGCAACTCCCTCACTGAGGCACAAGAGACCCAGTACTTC.

Turning to this clonotype: A read error is likely, as this CDR3 ends without the conserved phenylalanine or tryptophan. This chain uses TRBV7-3 with TRBJ1-2; perhaps TRBD1 as D (6 bases). Per germline, CDR1 SGHTA and CDR2 FQGTGA. This CDR3 is 18 amino acids long. Deletions cut 7 bases from V and 2 bases from J, with 26 bases between. In nucleotides, the CDR3 is TGTGCCAGCACCCCCGTGTCGGGGGACAAACTCCGAAACTATGGCTACACCCTC. It yields the protein CASTPVSGDKLRNYGYTL.

The CDR3: CASSSPLQGRPDTQYF. The CDR3 DNA reads as TGTGCCAGCAGCTCACCCCTTCAGGGGAGGCCAGATACGCAGTATTTT. The chain uses TRBV7-9 and TRBJ2-3; D may be TRBD1 or TRBD2 (6 bases each). The germline CDR1 and CDR2 sequences are SEHNR and FQNEAQ (reference sequence). V shed 4 bases and J shed 4 bases, with 18 bases lying between them. CDR3 length equals 16 residues.

This clonotype has just a few counts. The chain recombines TRBV19 with TRBJ2-1; D could derive from TRBD1 or TRBD2 (5 bases each). The CDR3 length is 17 residues. Trimming cost V 6 bases and J 0 bases, with 18 bases left between them. Germline CDR1 and CDR2: LNHDA and SQIVND (reference sequence). The CDR3 bases are TGTGCCAGTAGACCAGGTGGGGGTCGCGTCTCCTACAATGAGCAGTTCTTC. Protein product: CASRPGGGRVSYNEQFF.

This chain links TRBV20-1 with TRBJ2-5, with 8 bases lining up with TRBD2. Germline values: CDR1 DFQATT, CDR2 SNEGSKA (reference sequence). With 6 bases clipped from V and 5 bases from J, the junction kept 14 bases outside the gene matches. The CDR3 contains 15 residues. The CDR3 bases are TGCAGTGCCCCCGGGGGGGACGAAAAGTGGGAGACCCAGTACTTC. Its translation: CSAPGGDEKWETQYF.

J is TRBJ2-2 and V is TRBV24-1; no definite D call. V was shortened by 0 bases and J by 1 base, with 5 bases between the two germline ends. Germline V gene data show CDR1 as KGHDR and CDR2 as SFDVKD. This CDR3 is 15 amino acids long. CDR3 residues: CATSDLNKNTGELFF. CDR3 nucleotides: TGTGCCACCAGTGATTTGAACAAGAACACCGGGGAGCTGTTTTTT.

The rearrangement links TRBV2 to TRBJ1-3; D gene ambiguous. This CDR3 is built from 12 residues. V lost 11 bases and J lost 0, with 8 bases in between. The germline V gene encodes CDR1 SNHLY and CDR2 FYNNEI. The CDR3 nucleotides are TGTGCCCTTGAGGGCTCTGGAAACACCATATATTTT. Translating gives CALEGSGNTIYF.

This clonotype came up a few times. The chain joins TRBV9 to TRBJ1-2; 7 positions agree with TRBD1. The CDR3 is 18 amino acids. CDR1 and CDR2 from the germline V gene are SGDLS and YYNGEE. V lost 4 bases, J lost 0 bases, and 15 bases stayed unmatched. CDR3 sequence: CASSKNPGTDISNYGYTF. The DNA of the CDR3 is TGTGCCAGCAGCAAAAATCCGGGGACAGATATTTCTAACTATGGCTACACCTTC.

In this sample, this clonotype turned up many times. The genes are TRBV7-2 and TRBJ2-7; TRBD1 matches 11 bases. The CDR3 is made up of 15 amino acids. The ends lost 6 bases at V and 4 bases at J; junction bases unmatched: 8. CDR1 and CDR2 (germline): SGHTA, FQGNSA. CDR3 sequence reads: CASRGTGQGVYEQYF. In nucleotides, the CDR3 is TGTGCCAGCAGGGGGACGGGACAGGGGGTATACGAGCAGTACTTC.

The table lists this clonotype with many counts. This chain links TRBV7-9 with TRBJ1-4; D is ambiguous. Trimming left V 5 bases short and J 4 bases short, with 14 bases between. In germline, CDR1 is SEHNR, CDR2 FQNEAQ (reference sequence). CDR3 length: 15 residues. CDR3 sequence: CASSVPTVDNEKLFF. The CDR3 nucleotides are TGTGCCAGCAGCGTACCGACGGTCGATAATGAAAAACTGTTTTTT.

The chain links TRBV6-1 to TRBJ2-2; 11 nucleotides match TRBD1. V shed 1 base, J shed 7 bases, and the junction held 11 bases outside the gene matches. The length of the CDR3 is 18 residues. Germline V gene lookup returns CDR1 MNHNS and CDR2 SASEGT. Here the CDR3 reads CASSEEVLDRGRIGELFF. CDR3 DNA sequence: TGTGCCAGCAGTGAAGAGGTCTTGGACAGGGGGCGGATCGGGGAGCTGTTTTTT.

About this clonotype itself: This may be a read error, as it is one base from a much larger clone. In nucleotides, the CDR3 is TGTGCCAGCAGCTTAGACAGTGCCCCTCCGGACACTGAAGCTTTCTTT. It translates to CASSLDSAPPDTEAFF. V and J are TRBV7-2 and TRBJ1-1, with no clear D. The CDR3 extends over 16 amino acids. In germline, CDR1 is SGHTA, CDR2 FQGNSA. Trimming shortened V by 1 base and J by 3 bases, and 15 bases separated the two germline ends.

The rearrangement uses TRBV7-6 and TRBJ2-3; D is uncertain. Trimming shortened V by 8 bases and J by 4 bases, and 10 bases separated the two germline ends. CDR3 length: 12 residues. In germline, CDR1 is SGHVS, CDR2 FNYEAQ. Here the CDR3 reads CASGMVPDTQYF. The CDR3 DNA reads TGTGCCAGCGGGATGGTTCCAGATACGCAGTATTTT.

The rearrangement uses TRBV27 and TRBJ2-3; D is unclear. The length of the CDR3 is 14 residues. The V end lost 3 bases, the J end lost 0 bases, and 7 bases lay between the germline ends. Germline-derived CDR1 and CDR2 are MNHEY and SMNVEV (reference sequence). The CDR3 nucleotides are TGTGCCAGCAGTTTCGTCGGGAGCACAGATACGCAGTATTTT. Its protein is CASSFVGSTDTQYF.

This clonotype came up many times. V gene TRBV7-2 combines with J gene TRBJ2-3; D is possibly TRBD1 (6 bases). The germline CDR1 and CDR2 sequences are SGHTA and FQGNSA. The ends were cut back, 3 bases at V and 4 bases at J, with 11 bases in the middle. The CDR3 length is 14 residues. For the CDR3, the DNA is TGTGCCAGCAGCTTTCGTGGGGGCGCAGATACGCAGTATTTT. As protein: CASSFRGGADTQYF.

The chain employs TRBV24-1 and TRBJ2-3, with D maybe TRBD1 (7 bases). The CDR3 totals 15 residues. The V gene's germline CDR1 is KGHDR and CDR2 SFDVKD. Trimming shortened V by 4 bases and J by 4 bases, and 14 bases separated the two germline ends. Written as DNA, the CDR3 is TGTGCCACCAGTGACTGGACAGGAGGGGCAGATACGCAGTATTTT. Translating it yields CATSDWTGGADTQYF.

This chain connects TRBV4-1 to TRBJ2-3; 8 nucleotides align to TRBD2. After removal of 2 bases from V and 3 bases from J, the junction contained 7 bases not matched to a gene. In germline, CDR1 is MGHRA, CDR2 YSYEKL. This CDR3 comprises 16 residues. The DNA of the CDR3 is TGCGCCAGCAGCCAAATTAGCGGGGAGGTGACAGATACGCAGTATTTT. Translating it yields CASSQISGEVTDTQYF.

The chain has TRBV6-6 and TRBJ2-5, with TRBD1 matching over 12 bases. Germline V lookup: CDR1 MNHNY, CDR2 SVGAGI (reference sequence). J gave up 2 bases and V 5 bases, and 24 bases lay outside the gene matches. The CDR3 is 22 amino acids. DNA of the CDR3: TGTGCCAGCAGTCCCGTACCGTCCCGGGACAGGGGGCCGGGGGGTGGGCAAGAGACCCAGTACTTC. Its protein is CASSPVPSRDRGPGGGQETQYF.

This clonotype occurred many times. V is TRBV7-9 and J is TRBJ1-1, with TRBD1 matching over 7 bases. CDR1 and CDR2 (germline): SEHNR, FQNEAQ (reference sequence). The CDR3 spans 16 residues. V dropped 5 bases and J dropped 1; count of bases not matched to a gene: 10. DNA for the CDR3: TGTGCCAGCAGCGACTACTCCGGGACAGAGAACACTGAAGCTTTCTTT. Its protein is CASSDYSGTENTEAFF.

V and J are TRBV15 and TRBJ2-2, with 7 bases lining up with TRBD1. Germline lookup yields CDR1 LNHNV and CDR2 YYDKDF (reference sequence). The CDR3 totals 16 residues. V gave up 5 bases and J gave up 2 bases; unmatched junction bases: 8. The CDR3 is CATSGPTGLNTGELFF. CDR3 nucleotides: TGTGCCACCAGCGGCCCGACAGGGCTCAACACCGGGGAGCTGTTTTTT.

This clonotype was recorded at least ten times. The V gene is TRBV7-2, the J gene TRBJ2-3; D gene uncertain. Germline CDR1 reads SGHTA; CDR2 reads FQGNSA. V was pared by 1 base and J by 0 bases, with 11 bases between. This CDR3 comprises 16 residues. The CDR3 bases are TGTGCCAGCAGCTTAGTAATCCAACCTAGCACAGATACGCAGTATTTT. It specifies CASSLVIQPSTDTQYF.

In this sample, this clonotype turned up a few times. The CDR3 sequence is CASSPGGQISPLHF. Here the CDR3 DNA reads TGTGCCAGCAGCCCAGGGGGACAGATTTCACCCCTCCACTTT. This rearrangement joins TRBV2 to TRBJ1-6; TRBD1 aligns across 7 bases. The CDR3 totals 14 residues. The J segment lost 9 bases and the V segment lost 6 bases, leaving 8 bases of the junction unmatched. CDR1 is SNHLY and CDR2 is FYNNEI in the germline V gene.

Ten or more counts support this clonotype. The V gene is TRBV7-2, the J gene TRBJ2-1, with D perhaps TRBD1 (5 bases). Germline CDR1 reads SGHTA; CDR2 reads FQGNSA. The CDR3 loop spans 13 amino acids. Trimming left V 3 bases short and J 3 bases short, with 6 bases between. In DNA form, the CDR3 reads TGTGCCAGCAGCTTCGGACACTACAATGAGCAGTTCTTC. This sequence encodes CASSFGHYNEQFF.

This chain uses TRBV27 with TRBJ1-1, with D possibly matching TRBD1 (5 bases). CDR1 is MNHEY, CDR2 SMNVEV, per germline (reference sequence). Trimming shortened V by 4 bases and J by 2 bases, and 14 bases separated the two germline ends. The CDR3 totals 15 residues. As DNA, the CDR3 is TGTGCCAGCAGTTATTCTGGGGGTATTAACACTGAAGCTTTCTTT. Its translation: CASSYSGGINTEAFF.

The chain employs TRBV2 and TRBJ2-1, with D perhaps matching TRBD2 (6 bases). The CDR3 length is 13 residues. Germline V lookup: CDR1 SNHLY, CDR2 FYNNEI. Trimming cost V 6 bases and J 10 bases, with 16 bases left between them. CDR3 protein: CASRSGPRGEQFF. CDR3 DNA sequence: TGTGCCAGCAGGAGCGGGCCCCGAGGGGAGCAGTTCTTC. Complete variable domain (other parts from reference TRBV2 and TRBJ2-1): EPEVTQTPSHQVTQMGQEVILRCVPISNHLYFYWYRQILGQKVEFLVSFYNNEISEKSEIFDDQFSVERPDGSNFTLKIRSTKLEDSAMYFCASRSGPRGEQFFGPGTRLTVL.

The chain joins TRBV7-9 to TRBJ2-5, with 8 bases that match TRBD1. V gave up 2 bases and J gave up 5 bases; unmatched junction bases: 7. From germline, CDR1 is SEHNR and CDR2 FQNEAQ (reference sequence). The CDR3 is made up of 15 amino acids. The chain's CDR3 is CASSLTGQGLETQYF. The CDR3 coding sequence is TGTGCCAGCAGCTTAACCGGACAGGGTTTGGAGACCCAGTACTTC.

This clonotype came up a few times. The chain couples TRBV7-6 to TRBJ2-1, with 7 bases identical to TRBD1. The germline CDR1 and CDR2 sequences are SGHVS and FNYEAQ. V lost 3 bases, J lost 4 bases, and 9 bases stayed unmatched. This CDR3 has 16 amino acids. CDR3 in amino acids: CASSLRQGDLYNEQFF. The CDR3 nucleotides are TGTGCCAGCAGCTTGAGACAGGGCGATTTGTACAATGAGCAGTTCTTC. Using reference TRBV7-6 and TRBJ2-1 for the parts outside the CDR3, the full variable domain is GAGVSQSPRYKVTKRGQDVALRCDPISGHVSLYWYRQALGQGPEFLTYFNYEAQQDKSGLPNDRFSAERPEGSISTLTIQRTEQRDSAMYRCASSLRQGDLYNEQFFGPGTRLTVL.

This chain joins TRBV6-5 and TRBJ1-5, with a possible D match to TRBD1 (6 bases). Deletions cut 5 bases from V and 1 base from J, with 18 bases between. CDR3 size: 17 residues. Germline values: CDR1 MNHEY, CDR2 SVGAGI. The CDR3 DNA follows: TGTGCCAGCAGTACCCTTGGGACCCAGGGGAGCAATCAGCCCCAGCATTTT. Its translation: CASSTLGTQGSNQPQHF.

The chain is built from TRBV6-1 and TRBJ1-1; D is perhaps TRBD1 (6 bases). Per the germline V gene, CDR1 is MNHNS and CDR2 is SASEGT. The CDR3 totals 14 residues. Between the trimmed V and J ends, which lost 5 bases and 6 bases, there was a span of 16 bases. The CDR3 DNA reads as TGTGCCAGCAGTTCATGGGGGGGGCCTGCTGAAGCTTTCTTT. Its protein is CASSSWGGPAEAFF.